This T cell receptor (beta chain) was captured by sequencing in a study of T cells in localized non-small cell lung cancer. Measured with immunoSEQ multiplex PCR; TCRdb has only the in-frame clones, and not every one. The sample consists of roughly 50,000 clones, roughly four fifths of them appearing once. Turning to this clone: Its matching antigen is unknown.

Notes on the study in general: Appearing in adjacent lung were a median roughly 60 of the top 100 tumor clones. Higher blood T cell density went with longer overall survival. It remains possible that heterogeneity exists, since only one tumor region was sequenced.

Germline V gene data show CDR1 as SGHVS and CDR2 as FQNEAQ. The V end lost 5 bases, the J end lost 0 bases, and 5 bases lay between the germline ends. The CDR3 is 12 amino acids. The gene calls are TRBV7-8 and TRBJ2-7; D is uncertain. The sequenced sample was peripheral blood, obtained before any cancer treatment. This sequence was found in a female donor over 55 with stage II squamous cell lung carcinoma. The CDR3 sequence is CASSRSSYEQYF. The CDR3 region has the DNA TGTGCCAGCAGCCGTTCCTCCTACGAGCAGTACTTC.